The 4 T cell receptor beta chains presented below share a single source sample, sequenced in a study of blood T cell repertoires in COVID-19. TCRdb's copy holds only in-frame clones and misses some; the assay was immunoSEQ multiplex PCR. The sample holds approximately 200,000 clones, 87% seen once. Sequencing was carried out using PBMCs or T cells enriched from blood (not recorded which). These receptors were obtained from a man between 25 and 39 years old who had recovered from COVID-19.

The chain carries TRBV7-9 and TRBJ1-5; maybe TRBD1 (6 bases). The length of the CDR3 is 18 residues. Germline lookup yields CDR1 SEHNR and CDR2 FQNEAQ (reference sequence). Trimming pared 5 bases from V and 1 base from J, leaving 21 bases between. DNA for the CDR3: TGTGCCAGCAGCCGAACTACAGGGAATCGAGAGAGCAATCAGCCCCAGCATTTT. It translates to CASSRTTGNRESNQPQHF.

The genes are TRBV11-3 and TRBJ1-4, with 7 bases aligning to TRBD1. V trimming: 5 bases; J trimming: 5 bases; junction bases outside the gene matches: 11. CDR1 SGHNT and CDR2 YENEEA come from the germline V gene. The CDR3 consists of 16 residues. The CDR3 spells CASSTLPGTVNEKLFF. The CDR3 DNA reads as TGTGCCAGCAGCACGCTCCCGGGGACAGTCAATGAAAAACTGTTTTTT.

This clone was picked up one time. The chain carries TRBV5-1 and TRBJ2-7, with 11 bases that match TRBD1. CDR1 is SGHRS, CDR2 YFSETQ, per germline. After removal of 2 bases from V and 6 bases from J, the junction contained 13 bases not matched to a gene. The CDR3 runs 17 residues. The CDR3 DNA sequence: TGCGCCAGCAGCTTCGGAGCCCGGGGGACAGGGGGACGCGAGCAGTACTTC. Amino acid sequence: CASSFGARGTGGREQYF.

Note on this clone: Lacking the conserved final phenylalanine or tryptophan, this CDR3 likely reflects a read error. The limits of the CDR3 on the DNA are not certain, so only TCRdb's listed CDR3 is given. J is TRBJ1-1 and V is TRBV23-1; the table's TRBD1 call for D was not verified on the DNA. TRBV23-1 is noted as an ORF with a role that remains uncertain. The CDR3 sequence runs 14 residues, both termini included. CDR3 protein: CASSHAAGQGSGVG.